This TCR beta chain came from a study of molecular identifiers for immune sequencing clone quantification. Study-wide findings and caveats: Reports indicate spiked Jurkat TCR RNA from one cell could be found among about a million naive cells. Effector cells had over 99% of their molecules in clones above 20 RNA copies, while naive cells had under 1%.

CDR1 is MGHRA and CDR2 is YSYEKL in the germline V gene. The V end lost 2 bases, the J end lost 0 bases, and 11 bases lay between the germline ends. The CDR3 covers 15 residues. For this clonotype: Its target is not known.

Bulk TCR library preparation followed previously described methods with listed TCR primers. In TCRdb, the PCR reads were re-called with MiXCR into one record per CDR3 protein. Here the sample spans approximately 550,000 distinct CDR3 sequences, around 23% being singletons. The receptor was derived from a human donor in good health. Some libraries in this study had Jurkat cell RNA spiked in. This chain connects TRBV4-1 to TRBJ2-7; TRBD2 is a possible D gene (5 bases). The material sequenced was naive CD8+ T cells from blood, with Jurkat cell RNA spiked in. The subset denotes: FACS-sorted CD8+CD4-CCR7+CD45RA+ naive T cells. Written as DNA, the CDR3 is TGCGCCAGCAGCCAACTAGCAACCGACTCCTACGAGCAGTACTTC. Translation: CASSQLATDSYEQYF.